Sequencing of this T cell receptor beta chain was carried out in a study of shared clonotypes between healthy human individuals. V shed 7 bases, J shed 6 bases, and the junction held 13 bases outside the gene matches. The CDR3 covers 16 residues. Looked up from germline, CDR1 is SNHLY and CDR2 is FYNNEI. Remarks on this clone: The antigen is undetermined.

Some 29,000 T cell genomes (roughly 190 ng DNA) went into each sorted-subset replicate. TCRdb's table, derived via immunoSEQ multiplex PCR, lists solely in-frame clones and lacks some. This sample has about 2.3 million clones; approximately 93% occur once, and the top ten carry 0.3% to 0.4%. Study results and limitations: When naive CD4 clonotypes were compared across a few donors, about 4.9% were shared.

This receptor was taken from a man between 18 and 35 years old in good health. Some clones in this sample may be carry-over from other donors' samples. This chain uses TRBV2 with TRBJ2-1; TRBD1 agrees at 9 bases. Sample: naive CD4+ T cells from PBMCs. The subset here: CD45RA+ positively selected. DNA of the CDR3: TGTGCCAGCAACTACTACCCAGGGACAGGGAGCAATGAGCAGTTCTTC. Translation: CASNYYPGTGSNEQFF.